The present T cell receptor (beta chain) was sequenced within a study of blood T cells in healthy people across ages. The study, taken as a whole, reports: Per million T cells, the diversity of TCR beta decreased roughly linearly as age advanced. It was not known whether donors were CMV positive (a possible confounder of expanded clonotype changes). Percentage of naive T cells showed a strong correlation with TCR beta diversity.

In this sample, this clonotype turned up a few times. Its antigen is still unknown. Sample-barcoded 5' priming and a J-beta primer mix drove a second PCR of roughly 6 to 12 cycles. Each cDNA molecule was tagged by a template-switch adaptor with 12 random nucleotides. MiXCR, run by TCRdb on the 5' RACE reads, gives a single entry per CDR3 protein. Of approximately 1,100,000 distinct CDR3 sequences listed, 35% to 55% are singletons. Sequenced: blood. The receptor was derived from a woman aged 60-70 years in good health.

This CDR3 reads CASSLRLLNEQFF. The CDR3 coding sequence is TGTGCCAGCAGCCTTAGATTACTGAATGAGCAGTTCTTC. The rearrangement uses TRBV7-7 and TRBJ2-1, with unresolved D. From germline, CDR1 is SSHAT and CDR2 FNYEAQ (reference sequence). The CDR3 is 13 amino acids. Trimming took off 5 bases at V and 7 bases at J, with 12 bases between the two ends.